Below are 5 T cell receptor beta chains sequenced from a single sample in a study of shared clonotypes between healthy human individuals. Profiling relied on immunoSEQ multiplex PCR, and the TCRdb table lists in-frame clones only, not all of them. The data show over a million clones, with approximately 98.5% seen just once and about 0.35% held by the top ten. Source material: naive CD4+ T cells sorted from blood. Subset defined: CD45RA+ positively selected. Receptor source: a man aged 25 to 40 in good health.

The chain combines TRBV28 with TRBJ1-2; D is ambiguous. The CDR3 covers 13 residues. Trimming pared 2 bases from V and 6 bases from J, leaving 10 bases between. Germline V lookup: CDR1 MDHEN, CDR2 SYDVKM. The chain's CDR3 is CASSLASENGYTF. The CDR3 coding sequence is TGTGCCAGCAGTTTAGCCTCGGAGAATGGCTACACCTTC.

The CDR3 loop is CASSLYGLMGTDTQYF. As DNA, the CDR3 is TGTGCCAGCAGTTTATACGGGCTTATGGGCACAGATACGCAGTATTTT. V is TRBV27 and J is TRBJ2-3, with unresolved D. Germline V gives CDR1 MNHEY, CDR2 SMNVEV (reference sequence). This CDR3 has 16 residues. The V and J ends lost 1 base and 1 base respectively, with 12 bases between them.

CDR3 DNA sequence: TGTGCCAGCAGCAGCAGACAGGTAGACACTGAAGCTTTCTTT. Amino acid sequence: CASSSRQVDTEAFF. V gene TRBV7-6 combines with J gene TRBJ1-1; D may be TRBD1 (6 bases). The CDR3 is 14 residues long. Trimming stripped 5 bases from V and 3 bases from J, with 13 bases between. In germline, CDR1 is SGHVS, CDR2 FNYEAQ.

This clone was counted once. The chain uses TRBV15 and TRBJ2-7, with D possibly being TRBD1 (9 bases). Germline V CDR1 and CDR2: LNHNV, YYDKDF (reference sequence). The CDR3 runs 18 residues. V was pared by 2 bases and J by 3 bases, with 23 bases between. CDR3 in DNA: TGTGCCACCAGCAGACAGCGGGAGATGAGGGACAGGGTCTACGAGCAGTACTTC. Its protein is CATSRQREMRDRVYEQYF.

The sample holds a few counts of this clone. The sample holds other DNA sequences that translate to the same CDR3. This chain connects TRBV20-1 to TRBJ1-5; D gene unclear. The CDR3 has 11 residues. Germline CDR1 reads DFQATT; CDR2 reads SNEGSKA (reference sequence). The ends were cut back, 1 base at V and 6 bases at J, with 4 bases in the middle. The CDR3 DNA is TGCAGTGCTAGAGTTGGTCAGCCCCAGCATTTT. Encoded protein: CSARVGQPQHF.